The 23 T cell receptor beta chains below come from one sample, sequenced in a study of shared T cell receptors in the human thymus. The method was immunoSEQ multiplex PCR; TCRdb's version includes in-frame clones alone and lacks a portion of them. Here the sample spans about 660,000 clones, approximately 90% being singletons. The sample was also reused in another study, on human thymus T cells.

The sample was thymocytes. These receptors originate from a boy younger than two with a congenital heart defect.

The chain links TRBV28 to TRBJ2-7; TRBD2 matches 8 bases. CDR1 and CDR2 (germline): MDHEN, SYDVKM. The CDR3 loop spans 15 amino acids. V dropped 6 bases and J dropped 3; count of bases not matched to a gene: 10. The CDR3 reads CASSFKREPIYEQYF. The CDR3 DNA follows: TGTGCCAGCAGCTTCAAGCGGGAGCCTATCTACGAGCAGTACTTC.

The chain employs TRBV9 and TRBJ2-7; D is possibly TRBD2 (6 bases). The CDR3 sequence is 12 residues long. Trimming cost V 9 bases and J 4 bases, with 14 bases left between them. Germline-derived CDR1 and CDR2 are SGDLS and YYNGEE. CDR3 amino acids: CAKRGMGYEQYF. DNA for the CDR3: TGTGCCAAGCGCGGGATGGGTTACGAGCAGTACTTC.

There are a few counts of this clone. CDR3 coding DNA: TGTGCCAGCGGTTACCGGGACAGACACGAGCAGTACTTC. Its translation: CASGYRDRHEQYF. V gene TRBV28 combines with J gene TRBJ2-7; 7 bases map to TRBD1. V shed 8 bases, J shed 5 bases, and the junction held 9 bases outside the gene matches. This CDR3 has 13 residues. Germline CDR1 MDHEN, CDR2 SYDVKM.

The table lists this clone with a count of one. The chain carries TRBV7-2 and TRBJ2-3; TRBD1 matches 9 bases. The CDR3 has 17 residues. The trim removed 3 bases at V and 1 base at J, leaving 8 bases unmatched. CDR1 and CDR2 from the germline V gene are SGHTA and FQGNSA. The CDR3 spells CASSLERDREGTDTQYF. In DNA, the CDR3 is TGTGCCAGCAGCTTGGAGCGGGACAGGGAGGGCACAGATACGCAGTATTTT.

CDR3 loop: CASSTVCPSGRINEQYF. The CDR3 bases are TGTGCCAGCAGTACCGTCTGCCCTAGCGGGAGAATAAACGAGCAGTACTTC. The chain joins TRBV28 to TRBJ2-7, with 10 bases matching TRBD2. CDR1 MDHEN and CDR2 SYDVKM come from the germline V gene. This CDR3 region has 17 residues. V shed 5 bases, J shed 5 bases, and the junction held 15 bases outside the gene matches.

The chain is built from TRBV5-4 and TRBJ2-7, with D perhaps matching TRBD1 (6 bases). The CDR3 totals 14 residues. Germline CDR1 is SGHNT and CDR2 is YYREEE (reference sequence). V lost 0 bases, J lost 5 bases, and 12 bases lay in between. The DNA of the CDR3 is TGTGCCAGCAGCTTGGAGGGGGATCCAGACGAGCAGTACTTC. It specifies CASSLEGDPDEQYF.

The chain carries TRBV27 and TRBJ2-1; TRBD2 matches 10 bases. Trimming at V came to 5 bases and at J to 0 bases, leaving 1 base not matched to a gene. The CDR3 length is 15 residues. Per germline, CDR1 MNHEY and CDR2 SMNVEV (reference sequence). Written as DNA, the CDR3 is TGTGCCAGCAGTCCTAGCGGGGGCTCCTACAATGAGCAGTTCTTC. This sequence encodes CASSPSGGSYNEQFF.

This rearrangement joins TRBV7-6 to TRBJ2-7, with 10 bases matching TRBD1. The CDR3 is 16 amino acids. The V segment lost 1 base and the J segment 2 bases; nucleotides outside the gene matches: 5. Per germline, CDR1 SGHVS and CDR2 FNYEAQ. The CDR3 is CASSLGPGQGPYEQYF. Here the CDR3 DNA reads TGTGCCAGCAGCTTAGGCCCGGGACAGGGGCCCTACGAGCAGTACTTC.

The genes are TRBV27 and TRBJ2-7, with a weak D call TRBD1 (6 bases). CDR1 MNHEY and CDR2 SMNVEV come from the germline V gene (reference sequence). The CDR3 sequence is 13 residues long. Trimming removed 6 bases from V and 3 bases from J, with 12 bases in between. CDR3 sequence: CASSRDTDYEQYF. The CDR3 nucleotides read TGTGCCAGCAGCCGGGACACGGACTACGAGCAGTACTTC.

This clone is a singleton in its sample. The J gene is TRBJ2-3, the V gene TRBV15, with D possibly matching TRBD1 (6 bases). Trimming shortened V by 4 bases and J by 0 bases, and 17 bases separated the two germline ends. The CDR3 spans 17 residues. Per germline, CDR1 LNHNV and CDR2 YYDKDF (reference sequence). The CDR3 region has the DNA TGTGCCACCAGCACCTTACAGGGAGTAGGTAGCACAGATACGCAGTATTTT. It translates to CATSTLQGVGSTDTQYF.

This chain connects TRBV10-3 to TRBJ2-7; TRBD2 matches 15 bases. Germline CDR1 reads ENHRY; CDR2 reads SYGVKD. This CDR3 has 14 amino acids. The J segment lost 6 bases and the V segment lost 6 bases, leaving 3 bases of the junction unmatched. The CDR3 sequence is CAIRRTSGRVEQYF. DNA for the CDR3: TGTGCCATCAGAAGGACTAGCGGGAGGGTCGAGCAGTACTTC.

V gene TRBV27 combines with J gene TRBJ2-5, with 7 bases identical to TRBD1. Germline CDR1 reads MNHEY; CDR2 reads SMNVEV (reference sequence). V lost 2 bases, J lost 5 bases, and 8 bases stayed unmatched. The CDR3 length is 15 residues. Here the CDR3 reads CASSLLGTEGETQYF. CDR3 DNA sequence: TGTGCCAGCAGTTTACTCGGGACAGAGGGGGAGACCCAGTACTTC.

The CDR3 protein is CASSQLPSGLSNNEQFF. The CDR3 region has the DNA TGTGCCAGCAGCCAACTGCCTTCGGGACTATCGAACAATGAGCAGTTCTTC. The rearrangement uses TRBV14 and TRBJ2-1, with 7 bases aligning to TRBD2. Trimming took 2 bases from V and 5 from J; bases not matched to a gene: 12. This CDR3 has 17 amino acids. Germline V gene sequence: CDR1 SGHDN, CDR2 FVKESK.

J is TRBJ2-7 and V is TRBV4-1; D perhaps matches TRBD2 (8 bases). V was pared by 3 bases and J by 2 bases, with 17 bases between. Germline lookup yields CDR1 MGHRA and CDR2 YSYEKL. This CDR3 has 16 amino acids. CDR3 nucleotides: TGCGCCAGCAGCCAGGCCGATAGCGGGACAGCCTACGAGCAGTACTTC. Its translation is CASSQADSGTAYEQYF.

CDR3 sequence reads: CASSERQGRTDTQYF. Here the CDR3 DNA reads TGTGCCAGCAGTGAACGACAGGGGAGGACAGATACGCAGTATTTT. The gene calls are TRBV27 and TRBJ2-3; 8 nucleotides align to TRBD1. This CDR3 region has 15 residues. CDR1 and CDR2 from the germline V gene are MNHEY and SMNVEV (reference sequence). Trimming removed 5 bases from V and 3 bases from J; junction bases left unmatched: 7.

The chain couples TRBV6-1 to TRBJ2-1; 8 nucleotides match TRBD2. J gave up 5 bases and V 8 bases, and 8 bases lay outside the gene matches. The CDR3 has 14 amino acids. From germline, CDR1 is MNHNS and CDR2 SASEGT. The CDR3, as DNA: TGTGCCAGCCGCGGGAGGAAGGGTGACAATGAGCAGTTCTTC. It is translated as CASRGRKGDNEQFF.

This chain links TRBV5-1 with TRBJ2-5, with D uncertain. CDR1 and CDR2 (germline): SGHRS, YFSETQ. The V end lost 0 bases, the J end lost 2 bases, and 11 bases lay between the germline ends. The CDR3 sequence is 15 residues long. The CDR3 region has the DNA TGCGCCAGCAGCTTGGAATCGCGGAGACAAGAGACCCAGTACTTC. Residues: CASSLESRRQETQYF. Full variable domain (outside the CDR3, taken from reference TRBV5-1 and TRBJ2-5): KAGVTQTPRYLIKTRGQQVTLSCSPISGHRSVSWYQQTPGQGLQFLFEYFSETQRNKGNFPGRFSGRQFSNSRSEMNVSTLELGDSALYLCASSLESRRQETQYFGPGTRLLVL.

This chain joins TRBV6-5 and TRBJ2-7; 9 bases are shared with TRBD2. This CDR3 is 16 amino acids long. The ends lost 2 bases at V and 2 bases at J; junction bases unmatched: 7. Germline CDR1 reads MNHEY; CDR2 reads SVGAGI. CDR3 coding DNA: TGTGCCAGCAGTTACCGAATGGGACTAGCTGCCTACGAGCAGTACTTC. This translates into CASSYRMGLAAYEQYF.

The chain combines TRBV6-5 with TRBJ1-4; 8 nucleotides align to TRBD1. The trim removed 6 bases at V and 4 bases at J, leaving 4 bases unmatched. CDR1 is MNHEY and CDR2 is SVGAGI in the germline V gene. There are 14 residues in the CDR3. CDR3 protein: CASRDREDNEKLFF. The CDR3 DNA reads as TGTGCCAGCAGGGACAGGGAGGATAATGAAAAACTGTTTTTT.

This chain connects TRBV2 to TRBJ2-7, with D tentatively TRBD1 (5 bases). The V and J ends lost 1 base and 3 bases respectively, with 16 bases between them. Germline V gene data show CDR1 as SNHLY and CDR2 as FYNNEI. The CDR3 is made up of 16 amino acids. The CDR3 sequence is CASSEEWPGLCYEQYF. The CDR3 nucleotides read TGTGCCAGCAGTGAAGAGTGGCCAGGGTTGTGCTACGAGCAGTACTTC.

This clone was counted a single time. The chain uses TRBV5-1 and TRBJ1-4; TRBD1 aligns across 8 bases. Per the germline V gene, CDR1 is SGHRS and CDR2 is YFSETQ. This CDR3 is built from 18 residues. V trimming: 0 bases; J trimming: 0 bases; junction bases outside the gene matches: 7. CDR3 coding DNA: TGCGCCAGCAGCTTGGGGACAGGGTCAGGGACAACTAATGAAAAACTGTTTTTT. Its protein is CASSLGTGSGTTNEKLFF.

The chain joins TRBV11-2 to TRBJ2-7; unclear D gene. The CDR3 is made up of 15 amino acids. Germline loops: CDR1 SGHAT, CDR2 FQNNGV. V shed 1 base and J shed 2 bases, with 12 bases lying between them. The CDR3 coding sequence is TGTGCCAGCAGCTTAGTATTCTCTAACCCCTACGAGCAGTACTTC. Its translation: CASSLVFSNPYEQYF.

This chain links TRBV2 with TRBJ2-5; the match to TRBD2 covers 10 bases. With the DNA end fitting TRBJ2-7 better, the J assignment may be wrong. The CDR3 totals 17 residues. The germline V gene has CDR1 SNHLY and CDR2 FYNNEI. CDR3: CAGRGRGPSGSSYEQYF. The CDR3 DNA reads TGTGCAGGACGGGGCAGGGGCCCTAGCGGGAGCTCCTACGAGCAGTACTTC.